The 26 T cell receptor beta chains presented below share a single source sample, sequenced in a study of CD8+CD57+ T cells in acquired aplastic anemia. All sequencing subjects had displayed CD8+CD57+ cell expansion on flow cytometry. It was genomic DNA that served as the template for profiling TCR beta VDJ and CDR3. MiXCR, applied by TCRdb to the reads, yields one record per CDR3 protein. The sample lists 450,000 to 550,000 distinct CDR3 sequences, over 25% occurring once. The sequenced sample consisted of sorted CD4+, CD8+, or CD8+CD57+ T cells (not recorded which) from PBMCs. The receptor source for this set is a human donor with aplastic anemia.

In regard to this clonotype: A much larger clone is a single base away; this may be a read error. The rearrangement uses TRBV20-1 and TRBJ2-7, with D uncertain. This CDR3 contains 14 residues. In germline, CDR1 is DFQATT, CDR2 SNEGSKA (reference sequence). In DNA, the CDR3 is TGCCGTGCTAGTTTTTCTCAGACTTCCTACGAGCAGTACTTC. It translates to CRASFSQTSYEQYF.

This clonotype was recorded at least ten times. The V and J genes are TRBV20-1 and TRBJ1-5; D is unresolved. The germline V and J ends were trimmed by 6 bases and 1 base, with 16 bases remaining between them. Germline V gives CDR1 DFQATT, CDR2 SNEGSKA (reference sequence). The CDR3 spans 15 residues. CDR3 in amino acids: CSAPTRRGSNQPQHF. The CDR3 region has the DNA TGCAGTGCCCCGACCAGGCGAGGGAGCAATCAGCCCCAGCATTTT.

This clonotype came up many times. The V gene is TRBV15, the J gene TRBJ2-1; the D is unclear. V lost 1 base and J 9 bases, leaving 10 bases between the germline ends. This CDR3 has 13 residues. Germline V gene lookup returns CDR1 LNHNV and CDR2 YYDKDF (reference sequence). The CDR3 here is CATSRVIWGEQFF. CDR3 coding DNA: TGTGCCACCAGCAGAGTTATTTGGGGTGAGCAGTTCTTC.

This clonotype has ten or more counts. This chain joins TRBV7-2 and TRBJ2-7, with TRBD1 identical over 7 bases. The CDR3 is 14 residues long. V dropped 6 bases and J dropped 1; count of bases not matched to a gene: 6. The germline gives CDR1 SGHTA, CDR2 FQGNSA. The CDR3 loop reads CASRTDRESYEQYF. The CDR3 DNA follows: TGTGCCAGCAGGACAGACAGGGAATCCTACGAGCAGTACTTC.

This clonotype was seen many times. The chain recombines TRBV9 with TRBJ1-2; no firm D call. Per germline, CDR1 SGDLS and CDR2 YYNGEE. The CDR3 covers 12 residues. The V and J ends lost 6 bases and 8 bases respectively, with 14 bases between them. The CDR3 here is CASTRGMEGYTF. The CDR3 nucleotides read TGTGCCAGCACCCGAGGGATGGAGGGCTACACCTTC.

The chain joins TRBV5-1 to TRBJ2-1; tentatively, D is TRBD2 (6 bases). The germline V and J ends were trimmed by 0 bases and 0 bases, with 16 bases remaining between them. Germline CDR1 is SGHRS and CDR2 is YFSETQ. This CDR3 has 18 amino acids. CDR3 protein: CASSLAWDSTRSYNEQFF. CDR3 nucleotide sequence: TGCGCCAGCAGCTTGGCCTGGGACTCAACCCGCTCCTACAATGAGCAGTTCTTC.

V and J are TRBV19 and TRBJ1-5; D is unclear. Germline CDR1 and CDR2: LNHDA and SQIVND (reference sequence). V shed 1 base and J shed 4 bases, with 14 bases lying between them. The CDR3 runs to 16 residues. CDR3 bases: TGTGCCAGTAGTATAGCGGTTTTGGCCAGGAATCAGCCCCAGCATTTT. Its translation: CASSIAVLARNQPQHF.

The CDR3 loop reads CASSFAGGSGRELFF. The CDR3, as DNA: TGTGCCAGCAGCTTTGCGGGGGGGAGTGGAAGGGAGCTGTTTTTT. This chain connects TRBV7-2 to TRBJ2-2; TRBD2 agrees at 9 bases. Germline trimming cut 3 bases from V and 9 bases from J; bases unmatched to any gene: 8. Germline loops: CDR1 SGHTA, CDR2 FQGNSA. This CDR3 comprises 15 residues.

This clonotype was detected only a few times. Written as DNA, the CDR3 is TGTGCCAGCAGGGCACAGGGGGTCACTGAAGCTTTCTTT. It translates to CASRAQGVTEAFF. The gene calls are TRBV3-1 and TRBJ1-1, with 8 bases lining up with TRBD1. The CDR3 loop spans 13 amino acids. The germline gives CDR1 LGHDT, CDR2 YNNKEL (reference sequence). V was clipped by 6 bases and J by 4 bases; unmatched bases: 4.

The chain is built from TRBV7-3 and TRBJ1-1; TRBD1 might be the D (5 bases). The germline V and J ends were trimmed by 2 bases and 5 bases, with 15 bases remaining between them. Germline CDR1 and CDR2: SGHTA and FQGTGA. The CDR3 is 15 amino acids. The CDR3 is CASSLVGRARTEAFF. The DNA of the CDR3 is TGTGCCAGCAGCTTAGTTGGCAGGGCGAGGACTGAAGCTTTCTTT.

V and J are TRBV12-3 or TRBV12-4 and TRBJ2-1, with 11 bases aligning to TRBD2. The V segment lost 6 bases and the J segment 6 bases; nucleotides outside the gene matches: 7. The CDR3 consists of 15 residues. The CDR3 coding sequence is TGTGCCAGCAGCAGTCTAGCGGGAGGCGCCAATGAGCAGTTCTTC. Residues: CASSSLAGGANEQFF.

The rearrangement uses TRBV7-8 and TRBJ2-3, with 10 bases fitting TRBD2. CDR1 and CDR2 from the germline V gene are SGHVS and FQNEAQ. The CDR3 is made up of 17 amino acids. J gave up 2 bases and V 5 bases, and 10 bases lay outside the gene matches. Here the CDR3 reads CASSPGVTSGATDTQYF. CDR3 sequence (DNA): TGTGCCAGCAGCCCAGGTGTAACTAGCGGGGCCACAGATACGCAGTATTTT.

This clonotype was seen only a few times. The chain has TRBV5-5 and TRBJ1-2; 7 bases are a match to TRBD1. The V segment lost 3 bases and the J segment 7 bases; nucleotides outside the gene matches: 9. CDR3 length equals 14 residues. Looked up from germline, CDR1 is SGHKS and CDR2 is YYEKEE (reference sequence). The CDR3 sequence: CASSSQGGIGGYTF. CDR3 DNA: TGTGCCAGCAGCTCCCAGGGGGGAATTGGTGGCTACACCTTC.

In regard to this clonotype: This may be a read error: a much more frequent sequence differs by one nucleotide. DNA for the CDR3: TGTGCCAGCAGCCAGGGAAGCACAGGTACGCAGTATTTT. This encodes CASSQGSTGTQYF. The chain uses TRBV12-3 or TRBV12-4 and TRBJ2-3; maybe TRBD1 (5 bases). This CDR3 has 13 residues.

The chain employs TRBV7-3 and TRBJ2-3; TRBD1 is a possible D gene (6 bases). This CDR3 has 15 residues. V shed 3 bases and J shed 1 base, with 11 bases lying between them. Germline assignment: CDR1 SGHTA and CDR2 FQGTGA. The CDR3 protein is CASSLSPGGTDTQYF. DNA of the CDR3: TGTGCCAGCAGCTTGAGTCCAGGGGGCACAGATACGCAGTATTTT.

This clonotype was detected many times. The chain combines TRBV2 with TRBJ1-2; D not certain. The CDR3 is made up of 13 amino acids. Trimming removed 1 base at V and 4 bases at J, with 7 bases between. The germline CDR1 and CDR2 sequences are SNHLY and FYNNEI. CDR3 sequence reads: CASSEESSYGYTF. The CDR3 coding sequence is TGTGCCAGCAGTGAAGAAAGCTCCTATGGCTACACCTTC.

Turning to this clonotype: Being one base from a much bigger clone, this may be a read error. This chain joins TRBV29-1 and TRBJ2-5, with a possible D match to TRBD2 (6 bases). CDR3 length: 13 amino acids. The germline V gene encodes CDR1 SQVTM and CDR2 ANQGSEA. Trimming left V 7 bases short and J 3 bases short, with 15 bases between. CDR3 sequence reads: CSAAGTLKETQYF. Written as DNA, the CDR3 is TGCAGCGCTGCCGGGACTCTTAAAGAGACCCAGTACTTC.

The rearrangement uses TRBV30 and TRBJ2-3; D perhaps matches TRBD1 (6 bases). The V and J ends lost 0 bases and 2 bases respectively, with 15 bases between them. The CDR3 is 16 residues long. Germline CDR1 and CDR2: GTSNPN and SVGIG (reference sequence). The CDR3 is CAWSVSQGRATDTQYF. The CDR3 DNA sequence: TGTGCCTGGAGTGTCTCACAGGGTCGGGCCACAGATACGCAGTATTTT.

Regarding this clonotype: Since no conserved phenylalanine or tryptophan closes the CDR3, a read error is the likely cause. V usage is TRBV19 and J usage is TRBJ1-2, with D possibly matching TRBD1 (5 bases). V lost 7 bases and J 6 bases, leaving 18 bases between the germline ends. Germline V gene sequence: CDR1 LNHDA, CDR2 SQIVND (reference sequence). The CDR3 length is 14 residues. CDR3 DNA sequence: TGTGCCAGTACTCAAAACCTCCAGGGCGATGGCTACACCCTC. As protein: CASTQNLQGDGYTL.

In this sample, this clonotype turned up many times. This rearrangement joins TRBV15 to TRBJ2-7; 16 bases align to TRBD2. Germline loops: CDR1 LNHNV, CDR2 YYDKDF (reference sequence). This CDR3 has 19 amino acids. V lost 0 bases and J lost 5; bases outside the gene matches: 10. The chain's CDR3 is CATSREGLAGGRWDNEQYF. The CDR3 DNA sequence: TGTGCCACCAGCAGAGAGGGACTAGCGGGAGGGCGGTGGGACAACGAGCAGTACTTC.

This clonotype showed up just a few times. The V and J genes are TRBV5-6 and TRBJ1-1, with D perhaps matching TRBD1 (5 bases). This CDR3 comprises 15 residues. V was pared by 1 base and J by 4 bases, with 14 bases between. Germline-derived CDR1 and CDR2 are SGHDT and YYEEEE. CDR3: CASSLFQGGSTEAFF. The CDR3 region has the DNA TGTGCCAGCAGCTTGTTTCAGGGAGGGAGCACTGAAGCTTTCTTT.

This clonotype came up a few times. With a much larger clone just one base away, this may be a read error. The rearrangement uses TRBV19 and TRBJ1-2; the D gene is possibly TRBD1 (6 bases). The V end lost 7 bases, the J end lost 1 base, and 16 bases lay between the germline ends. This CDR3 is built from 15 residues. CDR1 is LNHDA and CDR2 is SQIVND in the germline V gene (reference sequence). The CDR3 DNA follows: TGTGCCAGTAAGCCTCCAGGGGCCGTTAACTATGGCTACACCTTC. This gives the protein CASKPPGAVNYGYTF.

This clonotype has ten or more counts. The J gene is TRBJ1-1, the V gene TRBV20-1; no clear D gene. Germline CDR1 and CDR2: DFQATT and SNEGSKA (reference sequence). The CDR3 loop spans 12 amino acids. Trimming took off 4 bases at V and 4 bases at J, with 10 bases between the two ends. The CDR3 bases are TGCAGTGCTAAGTCCCCAGGCACTGAAGCTTTCTTT. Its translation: CSAKSPGTEAFF.

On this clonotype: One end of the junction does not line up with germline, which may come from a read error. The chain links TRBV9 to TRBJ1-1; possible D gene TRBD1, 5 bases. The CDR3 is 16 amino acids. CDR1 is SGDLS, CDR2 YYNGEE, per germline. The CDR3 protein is CASSVVGGARNTGAFF. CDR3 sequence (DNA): TGTGCCAGCAGCGTAGTTGGAGGGGCTAGAAACACTGGAGCTTTCTTT.

The CDR3 sequence: CASSQGRLYGYTF. The CDR3 DNA reads TGTGCCAGCAGCCAAGGGAGGCTCTATGGCTACACCTTC. V usage is TRBV7-2 and J usage is TRBJ1-2; D is ambiguous. Germline lookup yields CDR1 SGHTA and CDR2 FQGNSA. The CDR3 contains 13 residues. Deletions cut 5 bases from V and 4 bases from J, with 11 bases between.

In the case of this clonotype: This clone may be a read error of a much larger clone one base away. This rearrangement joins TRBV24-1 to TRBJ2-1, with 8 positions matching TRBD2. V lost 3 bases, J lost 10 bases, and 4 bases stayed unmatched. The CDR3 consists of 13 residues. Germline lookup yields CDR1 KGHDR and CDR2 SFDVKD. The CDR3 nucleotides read TGTGCCACCAGTGATCGGGGGGGTCGGGAGCAGTTCTTC. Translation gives CATSDRGGREQFF.